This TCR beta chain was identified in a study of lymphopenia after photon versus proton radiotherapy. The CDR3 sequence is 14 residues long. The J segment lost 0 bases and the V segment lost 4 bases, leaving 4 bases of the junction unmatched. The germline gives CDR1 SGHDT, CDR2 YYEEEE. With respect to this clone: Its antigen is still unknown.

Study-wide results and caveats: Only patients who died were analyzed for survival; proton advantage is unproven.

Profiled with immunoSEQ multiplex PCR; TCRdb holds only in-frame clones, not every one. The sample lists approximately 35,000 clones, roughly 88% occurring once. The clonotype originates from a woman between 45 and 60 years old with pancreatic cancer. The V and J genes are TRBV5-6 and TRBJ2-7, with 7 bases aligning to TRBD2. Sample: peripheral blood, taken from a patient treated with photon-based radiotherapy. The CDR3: CASSTWTSSYEQYF. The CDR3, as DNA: TGTGCCAGCAGCACCTGGACTAGCTCCTACGAGCAGTACTTC.